This T cell receptor beta chain was sequenced for a study of blood T cell repertoires in COVID-19. Donors were grouped by their self-reported clinical history. Trimming took off 3 bases at V and 3 bases at J, with 14 bases between the two ends. CDR3 length: 15 amino acids. Germline values: CDR1 MGHRA, CDR2 YSYEKL. Data came from immunoSEQ multiplex PCR; TCRdb stores just in-frame clones and leaves some out. The sample lists 150,000 to 200,000 clones; about 91% were seen once. This chain connects TRBV4-1 to TRBJ1-2; tentative D call: TRBD1 (6 bases). This sequence was found in a woman aged 18-29 years who had recovered from COVID-19. Material: PBMCs or T cells enriched from blood (not recorded which). The DNA for the CDR3 is TGCGCCAGCAGCCATACAACAGGGTTCGACTATGGCTACACCTTC. Translation: CASSHTTGFDYGYTF.